This T cell receptor beta chain is from a study of blood T cell repertoires in COVID-19. Study in general: Two negative PCRs, clearance, or symptom resolution characterized the recovered Cohort 3 donors.

Participants were aged about 18 to 100 years from approximately 24 US areas. Participants were placed into cohorts based on the clinical history they reported. Study processing details: Nucleated cell number was recorded as an estimate derived from reference gene primer amplification. Libraries were prepared by immunoSEQ multiplex PCR; TCRdb keeps only in-frame clonotypes and omits some of them. The V and J calls and clone size come from that table; D and trimming were worked out from the DNA. The sample contains about 210,000 clones, approximately 86% of which appear only once. The CDR3 consists of 13 residues. The V gene lost 3 bases and the J gene lost 2 bases, with 8 bases spanning the gap. Germline CDR1 and CDR2: SGHDT and YYEEEE.

The chain has TRBV5-6 and TRBJ1-2; D may be TRBD1 (5 bases). Input material: PBMCs or T cells enriched from blood (not recorded which). This TCR was recovered from a woman in her 40s in a cohort exposed to, infected with or recovered from COVID-19 (not recorded which). CDR3 bases: TGTGCCAGCAGCTCACAGGAGAACTATGGCTACACCTTC. Residues: CASSSQENYGYTF. Together with reference TRBV5-6 and TRBJ1-2, the CDR3 gives the full variable domain: DAGVTQSPTHLIKTRGQQVTLRCSPKSGHDTVSWYQQALGQGPQFIFQYYEEEERQRGNFPDRFSGHQFPNYSSELNVNALLLGDSALYLCASSSQENYGYTFGSGTRLTVV.